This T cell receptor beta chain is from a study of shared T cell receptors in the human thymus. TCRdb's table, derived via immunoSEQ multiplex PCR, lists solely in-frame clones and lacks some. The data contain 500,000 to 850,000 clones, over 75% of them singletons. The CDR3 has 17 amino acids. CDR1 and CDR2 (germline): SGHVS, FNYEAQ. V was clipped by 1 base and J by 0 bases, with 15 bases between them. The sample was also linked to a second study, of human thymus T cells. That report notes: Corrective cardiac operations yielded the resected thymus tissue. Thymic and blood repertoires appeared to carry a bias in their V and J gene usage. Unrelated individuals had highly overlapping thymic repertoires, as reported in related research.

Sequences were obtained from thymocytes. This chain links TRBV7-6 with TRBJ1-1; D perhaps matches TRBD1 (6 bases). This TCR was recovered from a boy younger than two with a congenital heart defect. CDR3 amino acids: CASSLVRGGSMNTEAFF. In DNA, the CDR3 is TGTGCCAGCAGCTTAGTAAGGGGGGGTTCCATGAACACTGAAGCTTTCTTT. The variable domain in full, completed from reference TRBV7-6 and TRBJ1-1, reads GAGVSQSPRYKVTKRGQDVALRCDPISGHVSLYWYRQALGQGPEFLTYFNYEAQQDKSGLPNDRFSAERPEGSISTLTIQRTEQRDSAMYRCASSLVRGGSMNTEAFFGQGTRLTVV.